The entry below gives a single TCR beta chain sequence along with its context. The data are from a study of blood T cell repertoires in COVID-19. Per the original methods: Counts of nucleated cells, estimated from reference gene primer amplification, were obtained. Assay: immunoSEQ multiplex PCR; the TCRdb copy retains only in-frame clones and omits some. V and J calls and clone size come straight from that table; D and trimming were deduced from the DNA. The sample shows approximately 150,000 clones, about 86% of them seen only once. Trimming removed 5 bases at V and 6 bases at J, with 10 bases between. This CDR3 has 13 amino acids. The germline CDR1 and CDR2 sequences are LNHNV and YYDKDF (reference sequence).

The sequence derives from a human donor in a cohort sampled during active COVID-19. The V gene is TRBV15, the J gene TRBJ2-2, with TRBD2 as a possible D gene (6 bases). Sequenced: peripheral blood. Here the CDR3 DNA reads TGTGCCACCAGCCGGGGGTTACCCGGGGAGCTGTTTTTT. Translation gives CATSRGLPGELFF.